Each of the 30 T cell receptor beta chains below was sequenced from the same sample in a study of T cell repertoires in cytomegalovirus infection. Their specific antigens are unknown. TCRdb processed the reads anew with MiXCR; each CDR3 protein has one entry. The table has around 300,000 distinct CDR3 sequences, less than 25% seen once. Sample: cultured PBMCs, taken from culture after CMV antigen stimulation. These receptors came from a human donor in good health (CMV status not recorded). Some clones in this sample may be carry-over from other donors' samples.

Many counts were recorded for this clonotype. This chain joins TRBV7-2 and TRBJ2-4; D is undetermined. Trimming removed 2 bases from V and 0 bases from J, with 8 bases in between. The CDR3 sequence is 15 residues long. Germline V gene lookup returns CDR1 SGHTA and CDR2 FQGNSA. The CDR3 region is CASSLLVLAKNIQYF. CDR3 coding DNA: TGTGCCAGCAGCTTACTCGTGCTAGCCAAAAACATTCAGTACTTC.

The chain has TRBV24-1 and TRBJ2-5; no reliable D call. The CDR3 sequence is 12 residues long. Between the trimmed V and J ends, which lost 2 bases and 8 bases, there was a span of 8 bases. Looked up from germline, CDR1 is KGHDR and CDR2 is SFDVKD. The DNA for the CDR3 is TGTGCCACCAGTGATTGGGTAGAAACCCAGTACTTC. Translating gives CATSDWVETQYF.

This clonotype showed up just a few times. The J gene is TRBJ2-1, the V gene TRBV12-3 or TRBV12-4; TRBD2 aligns across 14 bases. V dropped 5 bases and J dropped 9; count of bases not matched to a gene: 9. The CDR3 runs 16 residues. Here the CDR3 DNA reads TGTGCCAGCAGTCGACCTCCGGGACTAGCGGGAGCTGAGCAGTTCTTC. Its protein is CASSRPPGLAGAEQFF.

This clonotype was seen at least ten times. The chain links TRBV7-2 to TRBJ2-5; weak D call: TRBD1 (6 bases). V gave up 4 bases and J gave up 5 bases, with 8 bases separating them. CDR3 length equals 12 residues. CDR1 SGHTA and CDR2 FQGNSA come from the germline V gene. The CDR3 protein is CASSSQGETQYF. The CDR3 coding sequence is TGTGCCAGCAGCTCGCAGGGGGAGACCCAGTACTTC. Looking up the rest from reference TRBV7-2 and TRBJ2-5 gives the full variable domain: GAGVSQSPSNKVTEKGKDVELRCDPISGHTALYWYRQSLGQGLEFLIYFQGNSAPDKSGLPSDRFSAERTGGSVSTLTIQRTQQEDSAVYLCASSSQGETQYFGPGTRLLVL.

This chain joins TRBV6-2 or TRBV6-3 and TRBJ2-3; 9 nucleotides agree with TRBD1. Germline V gives CDR1 MNHEY, CDR2 SVGEGT. The CDR3 is 16 amino acids. V lost 2 bases and J lost 3; bases outside the gene matches: 6. CDR3 region: CASSYDGQGSTDTQYF. CDR3 sequence (DNA): TGTGCCAGCAGTTACGACGGACAGGGGTCGACAGATACGCAGTATTTT.

A few counts support this clonotype. V is TRBV12-3 or TRBV12-4 and J is TRBJ2-5; D perhaps matches TRBD1 (6 bases). This CDR3 region has 17 residues. The V and J ends lost 4 bases and 5 bases respectively, with 23 bases between them. The CDR3 DNA sequence: TGTGCCAGCAGTTCGATGATGGACAGAGTAATTGAGGAGACCCAGTACTTC. Translated: CASSSMMDRVIEETQYF.

This clonotype was counted at least ten times. V gene TRBV7-2 combines with J gene TRBJ1-1; perhaps TRBD1 as D (5 bases). The CDR3 extends over 14 amino acids. Between the trimmed V and J ends, which lost 6 bases and 1 base, there was a span of 12 bases. Germline CDR1 reads SGHTA; CDR2 reads FQGNSA. CDR3 nucleotides: TGTGCCAGCAGGTCCGACAGTGGGAACACTGAAGCTTTCTTT. This translates into CASRSDSGNTEAFF.

The V call is TRBV24-1, the J call TRBJ2-1; 11 positions match TRBD1. Germline V gives CDR1 KGHDR, CDR2 SFDVKD. The CDR3 has 15 amino acids. V trimming: 3 bases; J trimming: 8 bases; junction bases outside the gene matches: 5. CDR3 in amino acids: CATSDPGQGAYEQFF. CDR3 nucleotide sequence: TGTGCCACCAGTGATCCCGGACAGGGGGCCTATGAGCAGTTCTTC.

The chain has TRBV5-4 and TRBJ1-2; D gene uncertain. Germline V gene lookup returns CDR1 SGHNT and CDR2 YYREEE (reference sequence). The CDR3 is 12 residues long. V lost 4 bases, J lost 6 bases, and 10 bases lay in between. CDR3 nucleotide sequence: TGTGCCAGCAGCCTCGACGGGCATGGCTACACCTTC. Amino acids: CASSLDGHGYTF.

The chain employs TRBV15 and TRBJ2-7, with D unresolved. The CDR3 totals 13 residues. V was trimmed by 0 bases and J by 3 bases, leaving 6 bases between them. Germline V gene lookup returns CDR1 LNHNV and CDR2 YYDKDF (reference sequence). The CDR3 loop is CATSRDLDYEQYF. CDR3 bases: TGTGCCACCAGCAGAGATCTTGACTACGAGCAGTACTTC. Full variable domain (remainder filled in from reference TRBV15 and TRBJ2-7): DAMVIQNPRYQVTQFGKPVTLSCSQTLNHNVMYWYQQKSSQAPKLLFHYYDKDFNNEADTPDNFQSRRPNTSFCFLDIRSPGLGDTAMYLCATSRDLDYEQYFGPGTRLTVT.

This clonotype has only a few counts. The chain has TRBV6-6 and TRBJ2-7; 8 positions match TRBD1. Trimming at V came to 8 bases and at J to 5 bases, leaving 2 bases not matched to a gene. Germline values: CDR1 MNHNY, CDR2 SVGAGI (reference sequence). This CDR3 comprises 11 residues. CDR3 sequence reads: CASATGDEQYF. The DNA for the CDR3 is TGTGCCAGCGCGACAGGGGACGAGCAGTACTTC.

The V and J genes are TRBV2 and TRBJ1-5, with TRBD1 identical over 7 bases. The CDR3 length is 15 residues. CDR1 and CDR2 (germline): SNHLY, FYNNEI. The V segment lost 2 bases and the J segment 2 bases; nucleotides outside the gene matches: 3. CDR3: CASSERGLGNQPQHF. The CDR3 DNA follows: TGTGCCAGCAGTGAAAGGGGGCTGGGCAATCAGCCCCAGCATTTT.

This clonotype showed up many times. The chain combines TRBV4-2 with TRBJ1-6; 7 nucleotides match TRBD1. V lost 3 bases, J lost 0 bases, and 5 bases stayed unmatched. CDR1 is LGHNA and CDR2 is YNFKEQ in the germline V gene. The CDR3 is 17 residues long. The CDR3 sequence: CASSQGTASSYNSPLHF. The CDR3, as DNA: TGTGCCAGCAGCCAGGGGACAGCGAGCTCCTATAATTCACCCCTCCACTTT.

This clonotype was observed a handful of times. The gene calls are TRBV24-1 and TRBJ2-5; 7 nucleotides agree with TRBD2. The germline gives CDR1 KGHDR, CDR2 SFDVKD. The CDR3 covers 18 residues. After removal of 4 bases from V and 2 bases from J, the junction contained 15 bases not matched to a gene. The CDR3 loop is CATSDSLRSGREQETQYF. CDR3 sequence (DNA): TGTGCCACCAGTGACTCCCTAAGATCTGGGAGGGAGCAAGAGACCCAGTACTTC.

There are a few counts of this clonotype. CDR3: CASSPVIRDTDTQYF. As DNA, the CDR3 is TGTGCCAGCAGCCCCGTAATACGGGACACAGATACGCAGTATTTT. The chain joins TRBV12-3 or TRBV12-4 to TRBJ2-3; TRBD2 is a possible D gene (5 bases). V was trimmed by 6 bases and J by 2 bases, leaving 15 bases between them. The CDR3 is 15 amino acids.

This clonotype was observed a handful of times. This chain connects TRBV12-3 or TRBV12-4 to TRBJ1-1; tentatively, D is TRBD1 (5 bases). The CDR3 totals 14 residues. V shed 3 bases and J shed 0 bases, with 8 bases lying between them. DNA of the CDR3: TGTGCCAGCAGTTTCACACAGGTGAACACTGAAGCTTTCTTT. Translated: CASSFTQVNTEAFF.

The chain links TRBV7-9 to TRBJ2-3, with a weak D call TRBD2 (5 bases). Trimming shortened V by 1 base and J by 3 bases, and 5 bases separated the two germline ends. The CDR3 contains 13 residues. Looked up from germline, CDR1 is SEHNR and CDR2 is FQNEAQ (reference sequence). This CDR3 is CASSLGETDTQYF. CDR3 nucleotides: TGTGCCAGCAGCTTAGGGGAGACAGATACGCAGTATTTT. Variable domain in full (rest from reference TRBV7-9 and TRBJ2-3): DTGVSQNPRHKITKRGQNVTFRCDPISEHNRLYWYRQTLGQGPEFLTYFQNEAQLEKSRLLSDRFSAERPKGSFSTLEIQRTEQGDSAMYLCASSLGETDTQYFGPGTRLTVL.

V usage is TRBV11-2 and J usage is TRBJ2-3; D unresolved. The CDR3 spans 12 residues. Trimming shortened V by 5 bases and J by 4 bases, and 7 bases separated the two germline ends. Germline V gene data show CDR1 as SGHAT and CDR2 as FQNNGV. The CDR3 coding sequence is TGTGCCAGCAGCCGTTGGGCAGATACGCAGTATTTT. Protein: CASSRWADTQYF.

This clonotype was counted a few times. This chain joins TRBV5-4 and TRBJ2-7; 10 bases fit TRBD2. There are 14 residues in the CDR3. With V trimmed by 5 bases and J by 2 bases, 4 bases remained unmatched. Germline loops: CDR1 SGHNT, CDR2 YYREEE (reference sequence). The DNA for the CDR3 is TGTGCCAGCAGGTTAGCGGGAGGAACCTACGAGCAGTACTTC. Protein product: CASRLAGGTYEQYF.

The table lists this clonotype with a few counts. The chain joins TRBV12-3 or TRBV12-4 to TRBJ2-5; 13 nucleotides match TRBD2. CDR3 length: 17 residues. With 5 bases clipped from V and 6 bases from J, the junction kept 12 bases outside the gene matches. The DNA for the CDR3 is TGTGCCAGCAGTGGACTAGCGGGAGCCCACCGGGGTCAGACCCAGTACTTC. Translation gives CASSGLAGAHRGQTQYF.

This chain links TRBV29-1 with TRBJ1-2; D is undetermined. Germline CDR1 reads SQVTM; CDR2 reads ANQGSEA. CDR3 length: 14 amino acids. V dropped 0 bases and J dropped 4 bases, with 12 bases sitting between them. CDR3 DNA sequence: TGCAGCGTTGAAGATCTGATGACGGGCTATGGCTACACCTTC. Encoded protein: CSVEDLMTGYGYTF.

This clonotype has a count of ten or more. The chain uses TRBV7-2 and TRBJ1-1; D uncertain. CDR1 and CDR2 (germline): SGHTA, FQGNSA. This CDR3 has 15 residues. V was cut by 2 bases and J by 0 bases, with 10 bases left in between. For the CDR3, the DNA is TGTGCCAGCAGCTTATCTCGGGCGCTGAACACTGAAGCTTTCTTT. Translation: CASSLSRALNTEAFF.

Ten or more counts support this clonotype. The chain employs TRBV12-3 or TRBV12-4 and TRBJ1-2, with a possible D match to TRBD1 (6 bases). Trimming shortened V by 7 bases and J by 2 bases, and 17 bases separated the two germline ends. This CDR3 contains 15 residues. For the CDR3, the DNA is TGTGCCAGCACCCTAGGGGGGCAAATGAACTATGGCTACACCTTC. It yields the protein CASTLGGQMNYGYTF.

This clonotype was picked up many times. V is TRBV7-8 and J is TRBJ1-1, with 9 nucleotides matching TRBD1. From germline, CDR1 is SGHVS and CDR2 FQNEAQ. The V and J ends lost 6 bases and 0 bases, in that order; junction bases with no gene match: 8. The CDR3 extends over 16 amino acids. The CDR3 coding sequence is TGTGCCAGCAGTTCTAGACGGACAGGGGTGAACACTGAAGCTTTCTTT. Translated: CASSSRRTGVNTEAFF.

This clonotype was observed many times. The rearrangement joins TRBV6-1 to TRBJ1-5; maybe TRBD1 (5 bases). The CDR3 runs to 18 residues. V was shortened by 3 bases and J by 2 bases, with 20 bases between the two germline ends. Germline loops: CDR1 MNHNS, CDR2 SASEGT. DNA for the CDR3: TGTGCCAGCAGTGACACTCGGGGGGTTGGTGTTGGCAATCAGCCCCAGCATTTT. Amino acid sequence: CASSDTRGVGVGNQPQHF.

This clonotype was recorded a few times. The rearrangement joins TRBV28 to TRBJ1-4, with 8 positions matching TRBD1. V lost 3 bases to trimming and J lost 3 bases; unmatched junction nucleotides: 9. Germline V gives CDR1 MDHEN, CDR2 SYDVKM. This CDR3 spans 17 amino acids. The CDR3 sequence: CASSFAGGLGSNEKLFF. The CDR3 nucleotides are TGTGCCAGCAGTTTTGCAGGGGGCTTGGGTTCTAATGAAAAACTGTTTTTT.

This clonotype turned up a few times. The chain recombines TRBV6-6 with TRBJ2-5; 9 bases fit TRBD1. Per germline, CDR1 MNHNY and CDR2 SVGAGI (reference sequence). V shed 6 bases and J 4 bases; nucleotides not matched to a gene: 6. This CDR3 has 14 amino acids. In DNA, the CDR3 is TGTGCCAGCAGCGCCGGGACAGGGATAGAGACCCAGTACTTC. It specifies CASSAGTGIETQYF.

This clonotype was found many times. The chain carries TRBV7-2 and TRBJ2-7; 9 nucleotides match TRBD2. Looked up from germline, CDR1 is SGHTA and CDR2 is FQGNSA. V lost 5 bases, J lost 6 bases, and 11 bases stayed unmatched. CDR3 size: 15 residues. Written as DNA, the CDR3 is TGTGCCAGCAGCAACACCCTAGGGACTAGCTTCGAGCAGTACTTC. Its protein product is CASSNTLGTSFEQYF.

This clonotype was picked up a small number of times. This rearrangement joins TRBV6-2 or TRBV6-3 to TRBJ2-1; a weak D match, TRBD2 (5 bases). CDR3 length: 15 residues. The germline gives CDR1 MNHEY, CDR2 SVGEGT. V shed 7 bases and J shed 8 bases, with 21 bases lying between them. The CDR3 is CASITPRGFHDEQFF. The CDR3 bases are TGTGCCAGCATAACTCCCCGGGGATTCCATGATGAGCAGTTCTTC.

This clonotype was seen a handful of times. V and J are TRBV7-6 and TRBJ2-1; D not certain. V lost 1 base and J lost 4, with 20 bases in between. The CDR3 covers 18 residues. In germline, CDR1 is SGHVS, CDR2 FNYEAQ. The CDR3 DNA follows: TGTGCCAGCAGCTTAGGGCCGGGCCAGTTTAAAGCTTACAATGAGCAGTTCTTC. It specifies CASSLGPGQFKAYNEQFF.